These T cell receptor beta chains were read from a single sample in a study of patients and donors after allogeneic stem cell transplantation. A single record per CDR3 protein comes from TCRdb applying MiXCR to the RT-PCR reads. The sample contains approximately 160,000 distinct CDR3 sequences, about 32% of which appear only once. The sequenced sample consisted of blood, either unsorted or a sorted T cell fraction (not recorded which). All receptors derive from a human donor who was either an allogeneic HSCT recipient or a stem cell or donor lymphocyte infusion donor (not recorded which). It is not recorded whose cells these are; they may come from a transplant donor. CDR3s include the opening cysteine and the closing phenylalanine or tryptophan. The D gene is left open where the match is weak. Expanded clones get a size class; other rows say once, few or many, or leave the size out.

J	size	D	length	V	CDR3	DNA
TRBJ2-5	.	TRBD2	16	TRBV7-2	CASSLGLAGAGETQYF	TGTGCCAGCAGCTTAGGACTAGCGGGAGCCGGGGAGACCCAGTACTTC
TRBJ2-5	once	.	11	TRBV10-3	CAIGQQETQYF	TGTGCCATCGGACAGCAAGAGACCCAGTACTTC
TRBJ2-3	.	.	12	TRBV10-3	CAITGSTDTQYF	TGTGCCATCACTGGCAGCACAGATACGCAGTATTTT
TRBJ2-7	.	.	15	TRBV20-1	CSAPRKDEWPYEQYF	TGCAGTGCTCCGCGAAAGGACGAATGGCCCTACGAGCAGTACTTC
TRBJ2-2	few	.	14	TRBV7-8	CASSTFTNTGELFF	TGTGCCAGCAGCACCTTCACGAACACCGGGGAGCTGTTTTTT
TRBJ1-6	few	TRBD1	15	TRBV4-3	CASSQDQQGNSPLHF	TGCGCCAGCAGCCAAGATCAACAGGGGAATTCACCCCTCCACTTT
TRBJ1-2	many	.	16	TRBV27	CASSLSSGNLNYGYTF	TGTGCCAGCAGTTTAAGTTCAGGGAACCTTAACTATGGCTACACCTTC
TRBJ2-5	many	.	12	TRBV10-3	CAISPNGETQYF	TGTGCCATCAGTCCAAATGGGGAGACCCAGTACTTC
TRBJ2-1	.	TRBD2	14	TRBV20-1	CSASRTSGRAQQFF	TGCAGTGCTAGTCGGACTAGCGGGAGGGCCCAGCAGTTCTTC
TRBJ1-4	many	.	14	TRBV6-5	CASRPRITDEKLFF	TGTGCCAGCAGACCCAGGATTACGGATGAAAAACTGTTTTTT
TRBJ2-5	few	.	11	TRBV12-3/TRBV12-4	CASSTLETQYF	TGTGCCAGCAGTACACTGGAGACCCAGTACTTC
TRBJ1-5	many	.	12	TRBV28	CASTAGGQPQHF	TGTGCCAGCACTGCCGGGGGACAGCCCCAGCATTTT
TRBJ1-1	.	.	14	TRBV12-3/TRBV12-4	CASSSRDLNTEAFF	TGTGCCAGCAGCTCCCGGGATCTGAACACTGAAGCTTTCTTT
TRBJ2-2	.	TRBD2	16	TRBV4-2	CASSQGLAGYTGELFF	TGTGCCAGCAGCCAAGGGCTAGCGGGTTACACCGGGGAGCTGTTTTTT
TRBJ2-7	.	.	15	TRBV27	CASSLSLRGGMEQYF	TGTGCCAGCAGTTTATCTCTCAGGGGGGGTATGGAGCAGTACTTC